The 5 T cell receptor beta chains given below trace back to one sample, sequenced in a study of CD8+CD57+ T cells in acquired aplastic anemia. For sequencing, patients were chosen who had shown expansion of CD8+CD57+ cells by flow cytometry. Genomic DNA, serving as template, underwent TCR beta VDJ and CDR3 profiling. TCRdb fed the reads into MiXCR, producing one record per CDR3 protein. The sample lists 100,000 to 150,000 distinct CDR3 sequences, less than 50% seen once, with 2.6% in the top ten. Sequenced sample: sorted CD4+, CD8+, or CD8+CD57+ T cells (not recorded which) from PBMCs. The receptors here all came from a human donor with aplastic anemia.

This clonotype was seen many times. In nucleotides, the CDR3 is TGTGCCAGCAGTGCGACAGGGTGGAACACTGAAGCTTTCTTT. It specifies CASSATGWNTEAFF. The chain couples TRBV25-1 to TRBJ1-1, with 7 bases identical to TRBD1. Germline V lookup: CDR1 MGHDK, CDR2 SYGVNS. The ends lost 4 bases at V and 1 base at J; junction bases unmatched: 3. This CDR3 comprises 14 residues.

This clonotype was found many times. The chain couples TRBV20-1 to TRBJ2-5, with 7 bases that match TRBD2. Germline V gene data show CDR1 as DFQATT and CDR2 as SNEGSKA (reference sequence). This CDR3 has 15 amino acids. Unmatched junction bases numbered 9, after V lost 3 bases and J lost 2 bases. The CDR3 DNA reads as TGCAGTGCTAGCACCTCCCGCGGGGGACAAGAGACCCAGTACTTC. Amino acid sequence: CSASTSRGGQETQYF.

This clonotype was seen more than once but under ten times. The rearrangement links TRBV7-8 to TRBJ1-5; D perhaps matches TRBD1 (5 bases). CDR3 length equals 15 residues. Germline assignment: CDR1 SGHVS and CDR2 FQNEAQ. Deletions cut 3 bases from V and 4 bases from J, with 13 bases between. CDR3 sequence: CASSLGRGDNQPQHF. CDR3 coding DNA: TGTGCCAGCAGCTTGGGGCGGGGGGATAATCAGCCCCAGCATTTT.

In its sample, this clonotype was seen many times. V is TRBV6-5 and J is TRBJ1-5; TRBD1 matches at 9 bases. CDR3 length: 14 amino acids. The germline V gene encodes CDR1 MNHEY and CDR2 SVGAGI. V gave up 6 bases and J gave up 8 bases; unmatched junction bases: 8. Here the CDR3 reads CASRSGTGRKPQHF. The CDR3 nucleotides are TGTGCCAGCAGGTCCGGGACAGGGCGTAAGCCCCAGCATTTT.

Ten or more counts support this clonotype. The rearrangement joins TRBV9 to TRBJ1-3; D remains unclear. V lost 0 bases and J 0 bases, leaving 7 bases between the germline ends. The germline CDR1 and CDR2 sequences are SGDLS and YYNGEE. There are 15 residues in the CDR3. The CDR3 here is CASSVGLTSGNTIYF. CDR3 in DNA: TGTGCCAGCAGCGTAGGGTTAACCTCTGGAAACACCATATATTTT.